The entry that follows covers one T cell receptor beta chain sequence. It is likely a read error: a sequence one base away is far more abundant. This same CDR3 is encoded by further DNA sequences in the sample. Donors had no recently reported acute infections or vaccinations and were HIV-negative. Unsorted material relied on tens of millions of PBMCs as the source of genomic DNA. Germline CDR1 is GTSNPN and CDR2 is SVGIG (reference sequence). This CDR3 region has 15 residues. Assay runs were performed at deep level. Here immunoSEQ multiplex PCR was the method, and the copy in TCRdb shows in-frame clones only, minus some. Among approximately 470,000 clones listed, about 84% were seen once. These data are taken from a study of shared clonotypes between healthy human individuals. The wider study: Aged between 18 and 49, the donors were a couple of women and a few men.

The source material was PBMCs. V is TRBV30 and J is TRBJ1-1; D unresolved. The source of this sequence is a woman aged 40 to 50 in good health. Some clones in this sample may be carry-over from other donors' samples. The CDR3 spells CAWSVIGRQNTEAFF. In DNA, the CDR3 is TGTGCATGGAGTGTAATAGGACGGCAGAACACTGAAGCTTTCTTT.